Below are 31 T cell receptor beta chains sequenced from a single sample in a study of blood T cells in healthy people across ages. A sample-barcoded 5' primer and a J-beta primer mix were used in a second PCR of roughly 7 to 11 cycles. One entry per CDR3 protein results from TCRdb running MiXCR on the 5' RACE reads. Found here are some 1,500,000 distinct CDR3 sequences, 40% to 45% of them singletons; the top ten hold approximately 4%. The specimen was blood. Every receptor here comes from a woman between 18 and 29 years old in good health.

The gene calls are TRBV7-6 and TRBJ1-5; 9 bases map to TRBD1. The CDR3 contains 15 residues. The V and J ends lost 4 bases and 6 bases, in that order; junction bases with no gene match: 7. Germline V gene sequence: CDR1 SGHVS, CDR2 FNYEAQ. CDR3 sequence (DNA): TGTGCCAGCAGCTCGACAGGGGGTAGTCTTCAGCCCCAGCATTTT. It codes for CASSSTGGSLQPQHF. Full variable domain (outside the CDR3, taken from reference TRBV7-6 and TRBJ1-5): GAGVSQSPRYKVTKRGQDVALRCDPISGHVSLYWYRQALGQGPEFLTYFNYEAQQDKSGLPNDRFSAERPEGSISTLTIQRTEQRDSAMYRCASSSTGGSLQPQHFGDGTRLSIL.

Only one count was recorded for this clonotype. This sequence joins TRBV6-6 and TRBJ1-4; a possible D gene is TRBD1 (6 bases). CDR1 and CDR2 (germline): MNHNY, SVGAGI (reference sequence). The CDR3 totals 16 residues. V was clipped by 6 bases and J by 7 bases, with 21 bases between them. CDR3 coding DNA: TGTGCCAGCAGCCCGTCAACAGGGTTAATTAGTGAAAAACTGTTTTTT. Translating gives CASSPSTGLISEKLFF.

V usage is TRBV20-1 and J usage is TRBJ1-2, with D possibly being TRBD1 (5 bases). The CDR3 consists of 18 residues. Germline-derived CDR1 and CDR2 are DFQATT and SNEGSKA (reference sequence). With 3 bases removed from V and 0 bases from J, the gap between germline ends came to 23 bases. The CDR3 region is CSASPPPGLGDSNYGYTF. Written as DNA, the CDR3 is TGCAGTGCTAGCCCCCCCCCGGGACTGGGGGATTCTAACTATGGCTACACCTTC.

The V call is TRBV20-1, the J call TRBJ2-5, with D uncertain. The end of the DNA is better explained by TRBJ2-1, so the J call may be wrong. The CDR3 length is 13 residues. In germline, CDR1 is DFQATT, CDR2 SNEGSKA (reference sequence). The CDR3 DNA is TGCAGTGCTAGGCCGTTCTCCCAAGAGACCCAGTTCTTC. Residues: CSARPFSQETQFF.

This chain links TRBV2 with TRBJ1-4; a possible D gene is TRBD1 (5 bases). This CDR3 region has 13 residues. The V end lost 9 bases, the J end lost 10 bases, and 18 bases lay between the germline ends. CDR1 and CDR2 (germline): SNHLY, FYNNEI. The CDR3 DNA is TGTGCCAGTTACAGAGGGGCGGTGGGAAAACTGTTTTTT. Amino acids: CASYRGAVGKLFF.

Concerning this clonotype itself: The conserved closing phenylalanine or tryptophan is absent in this CDR3, likely reflecting a read error. The chain recombines TRBV19 with TRBJ1-2, with D unclear. The CDR3 covers 14 residues. Trimming left V 3 bases short and J 4 bases short, with 12 bases between. In germline, CDR1 is LNHDA, CDR2 SQIVND (reference sequence). CDR3 bases: TGTGCCAGTAGTATTCTGGACGGGAGCTATGGCTACACCATC. As protein: CASSILDGSYGYTI.

The V gene is TRBV3-1, the J gene TRBJ2-1; 9 bases align to TRBD2. CDR1 and CDR2 (germline): LGHDT, YNNKEL (reference sequence). The CDR3 extends over 14 amino acids. V dropped 2 bases and J dropped 10; count of bases not matched to a gene: 6. CDR3 loop: CASSQNVAGEEQFF. CDR3 coding DNA: TGTGCCAGCAGCCAAAACGTAGCGGGAGAGGAGCAGTTCTTC.

J is TRBJ1-1 and V is TRBV3-1; tentative D call: TRBD1 (5 bases). Per germline, CDR1 LGHDT and CDR2 YNNKEL (reference sequence). The CDR3 runs to 13 residues. Between the trimmed V and J ends, which lost 6 bases and 5 bases, there was a span of 13 bases. The CDR3 loop is CASRGGGWTEAFF. The CDR3, as DNA: TGTGCCAGCAGGGGGGGGGGATGGACTGAAGCTTTCTTT.

This clonotype was detected only a few times. This chain uses TRBV27 with TRBJ2-1; TRBD2 aligns across 8 bases. The J call is in doubt because the DNA end fits TRBJ2-7 better. There are 16 residues in the CDR3. Germline V gives CDR1 MNHEY, CDR2 SMNVEV (reference sequence). The CDR3 DNA is TGTGCCAGCAGTTTAGGTAGCGGGGCGTCCTACAATGAGCAGTACTTC. It encodes CASSLGSGASYNEQYF.

This chain joins TRBV6-2 or TRBV6-3 and TRBJ2-1; unclear D gene. Trimming shortened V by 6 bases and J by 4 bases, and 16 bases separated the two germline ends. The CDR3 loop spans 15 amino acids. CDR1 and CDR2 (germline): MNHEY, SVGEGT. The CDR3 DNA reads TGTGCCAGCAGCCGCGACATAGGGTGGTACAATGAGCAGTTCTTC. The encoded protein is CASSRDIGWYNEQFF.

V and J are TRBV27 and TRBJ1-3; D perhaps matches TRBD1 (5 bases). The CDR3 is 15 residues long. V lost 8 bases and J lost 0, with 14 bases in between. Germline V lookup: CDR1 MNHEY, CDR2 SMNVEV (reference sequence). The CDR3 spells CASFRTGHSGNTIYF. CDR3 coding DNA: TGTGCCAGCTTTCGTACGGGGCACTCTGGAAACACCATATATTTT.

This sequence joins TRBV5-1 and TRBJ2-5, with TRBD2 matching 12 bases. Germline V gene sequence: CDR1 SGHRS, CDR2 YFSETQ. This CDR3 comprises 15 residues. The V segment lost 0 bases and the J segment 11 bases; nucleotides outside the gene matches: 8. DNA of the CDR3: TGCGCCAGCAGCTTGGTGACTAGCGGGAGTAGGGAGCAGTACTTC. Translation gives CASSLVTSGSREQYF. The full variable domain, in which reference TRBV5-1 and TRBJ2-5 provide the parts outside the CDR3, is KAGVTQTPRYLIKTRGQQVTLSCSPISGHRSVSWYQQTPGQGLQFLFEYFSETQRNKGNFPGRFSGRQFSNSRSEMNVSTLELGDSALYLCASSLVTSGSREQYFGPGTRLLVL.

The rearrangement joins TRBV21-1 to TRBJ2-1; the D call in the table, TRBD1, was not verified against the DNA. TRBV21-1 is designated a pseudogene. The CDR3 loop spans 14 amino acids. This CDR3 is CGPSGGGGFNEQFF. DNA for the CDR3: TGTGGTCCGAGTGGGGGGGGCGGTTTCAATGAGCAGTTCTTC.

J is TRBJ1-2 and V is TRBV27, with D perhaps TRBD1 (6 bases). V was pared by 4 bases and J by 7 bases, with 13 bases between. Germline CDR1 is MNHEY and CDR2 is SMNVEV (reference sequence). The CDR3 runs to 13 residues. This CDR3 is CASSSLGGGGYTF. The CDR3 DNA reads TGTGCCAGCAGTTCATTGGGGGGCGGTGGCTACACCTTC.

This clonotype was found a few times. The chain carries TRBV4-1 and TRBJ2-4, with 9 bases lining up with TRBD2. The CDR3 spans 13 residues. The junction had 8 bases not matched to a gene; V was cut back by 3 bases and J by 14 bases. Germline CDR1 reads MGHRA; CDR2 reads YSYEKL. CDR3 sequence reads: CASSHPGLAIEYF. As DNA, the CDR3 is TGCGCCAGCAGCCACCCGGGACTAGCCATCGAGTACTTC.

The V and J genes are TRBV7-2 and TRBJ2-1, with unresolved D. Germline-derived CDR1 and CDR2 are SGHTA and FQGNSA. V was trimmed by 2 bases and J by 10 bases, leaving 12 bases between them. The CDR3 has 13 residues. CDR3 residues: CASSLHAPYEQFF. The CDR3 DNA follows: TGTGCCAGCAGCTTACACGCGCCCTACGAGCAGTTCTTC. The full variable domain, in which reference TRBV7-2 and TRBJ2-1 provide the parts outside the CDR3, is GAGVSQSPSNKVTEKGKDVELRCDPISGHTALYWYRQSLGQGLEFLIYFQGNSAPDKSGLPSDRFSAERTGGSVSTLTIQRTQQEDSAVYLCASSLHAPYEQFFGPGTRLTVL.

This clonotype was counted a few times. The chain has TRBV20-1 and TRBJ1-5; D is perhaps TRBD1 (5 bases). The CDR3 is 13 amino acids. CDR1 is DFQATT, CDR2 SNEGSKA, per germline (reference sequence). Trimming stripped 5 bases from V and 1 base from J, with 9 bases between. In DNA form, the CDR3 reads TGCAGTGCTGGGGCGGGGAGCAATCAGCCCCAGCATTTT. It codes for CSAGAGSNQPQHF.

A single count supports this clonotype. The chain joins TRBV30 to TRBJ2-3; 7 nucleotides line up with TRBD2. Germline lookup yields CDR1 GTSNPN and CDR2 SVGIG (reference sequence). The ends lost 2 bases at V and 14 bases at J; junction bases unmatched: 16. The CDR3 loop spans 14 amino acids. CDR3 region: CAWSLAGGSGALYF. In nucleotides, the CDR3 is TGTGCCTGGAGTCTGGCCGGGGGGAGCGGGGCCTTGTATTTT.

The chain couples TRBV4-2 to TRBJ2-1; D may correspond to TRBD1 or TRBD2 (5 bases each). The germline V and J ends were trimmed by 1 base and 4 bases, with 11 bases remaining between them. This CDR3 has 15 residues. The V gene's germline CDR1 is LGHNA and CDR2 YNFKEQ. The CDR3, as DNA: TGTGCCAGCAGCCAAGGGGGGAGCGATTACAATGAGCAGTTCTTC. This sequence encodes CASSQGGSDYNEQFF.

V and J are TRBV6-4 and TRBJ2-7; TRBD2 matches 15 bases. CDR1 is MRHNA, CDR2 SNTAGT, per germline. V gave up 2 bases and J gave up 4 bases; unmatched junction bases: 9. This CDR3 comprises 18 residues. CDR3 loop: CASSDRTGGLAGGYEQYF. In nucleotides, the CDR3 is TGTGCCAGCAGTGACAGGACAGGGGGACTAGCGGGAGGATACGAGCAGTACTTC.

This clonotype has more than one count but fewer than ten. This chain uses TRBV20-1 with TRBJ2-3; no clear D gene. Germline assignment: CDR1 DFQATT and CDR2 SNEGSKA (reference sequence). The CDR3 spans 14 residues. The V end was cut by 1 base, the J end by 1 base, with 9 bases between. CDR3 DNA sequence: TGCAGTGCTAGAGTTGGGCAGCGCACAGATACGCAGTATTTT. Translation gives CSARVGQRTDTQYF.

In its sample, this clonotype was seen once. V and J are TRBV12-5 and TRBJ2-1; perhaps TRBD1 as D (6 bases). The length of the CDR3 is 14 residues. Germline CDR1 is LGHNT and CDR2 is FRNRAP. Between the trimmed V and J ends, which lost 5 bases and 5 bases, there was a span of 13 bases. The CDR3 region has the DNA TGTGCTAGTGGTGTGGCGGACAGCCACAATGAGCAGTTCTTC. Amino acid sequence: CASGVADSHNEQFF.

This clonotype was observed a few times. The chain has TRBV28 and TRBJ2-5; D perhaps matches TRBD1 (6 bases). V dropped 5 bases and J dropped 2 bases, with 15 bases sitting between them. The CDR3 has 15 residues. Germline values: CDR1 MDHEN, CDR2 SYDVKM. CDR3 in amino acids: CASSTLRGPQETQYF. The CDR3 DNA is TGTGCCAGCAGTACCCTCAGGGGACCTCAAGAGACCCAGTACTTC.

CDR3 amino acids: CASRLSLYEQYF. In DNA form, the CDR3 reads TGTGCCAGCCGACTGAGCCTTTACGAGCAGTACTTC. The genes are TRBV2 and TRBJ2-7; no firm D call. In germline, CDR1 is SNHLY, CDR2 FYNNEI. The CDR3 is 12 amino acids. The germline V and J ends were trimmed by 8 bases and 4 bases, with 12 bases remaining between them.

J is TRBJ1-2 and V is TRBV20-1; TRBD1 is a possible D gene (5 bases). V was clipped by 0 bases and J by 0 bases, with 17 bases between them. Germline V gene lookup returns CDR1 DFQATT and CDR2 SNEGSKA (reference sequence). This CDR3 region has 17 residues. The CDR3 reads CSARDLGGILSNYGYTF. DNA of the CDR3: TGCAGTGCTAGAGATCTCGGGGGGATACTCTCTAACTATGGCTACACCTTC.

The chain couples TRBV7-2 to TRBJ1-2; 7 nucleotides match TRBD1. Trimming took 0 bases from V and 3 from J; bases not matched to a gene: 4. Germline lookup yields CDR1 SGHTA and CDR2 FQGNSA. The CDR3 loop spans 15 amino acids. The CDR3 reads CASSLAGGTDYGYTF. DNA for the CDR3: TGTGCCAGCAGCTTAGCGGGCGGGACAGACTATGGCTACACCTTC.

This chain uses TRBV20-1 with TRBJ2-3; D is ambiguous. Trimming took off 0 bases at V and 0 bases at J, with 13 bases between the two ends. This CDR3 is 16 amino acids long. Germline V gene sequence: CDR1 DFQATT, CDR2 SNEGSKA (reference sequence). This CDR3 reads CSARDRRRTSTDTQYF. Here the CDR3 DNA reads TGCAGTGCTAGAGATCGGCGGCGAACTAGCACAGATACGCAGTATTTT.

The J gene is TRBJ2-2, the V gene TRBV10-3, with 9 bases matching TRBD2. The V and J ends lost 7 bases and 0 bases, in that order; junction bases with no gene match: 6. Germline V lookup: CDR1 ENHRY, CDR2 SYGVKD. This CDR3 comprises 16 residues. Here the CDR3 DNA reads TGTGCCATCAAAAGTAGCGGGGGAACGAACACCGGGGAGCTGTTTTTT. Residues: CAIKSSGGTNTGELFF.

This clonotype was counted a few times. The genes are TRBV2 and TRBJ2-7; D is possibly TRBD1 (6 bases). There are 17 residues in the CDR3. The V end was cut by 2 bases, the J end by 3 bases, with 20 bases between. CDR1 is SNHLY and CDR2 is FYNNEI in the germline V gene. The CDR3 DNA reads TGTGCCAGCAGTGAAATGGCGTTCGGACAGACGGGCTACGAGCAGTACTTC. This sequence encodes CASSEMAFGQTGYEQYF.

As concerns this clonotype: A read error may explain this, as a much larger clone is one base away. This chain connects TRBV12-3 or TRBV12-4 to TRBJ2-7; D is unresolved. CDR3 size: 12 residues. CDR3 residues: CANSFTLYEQYF. Written as DNA, the CDR3 is TGTGCCAACAGTTTCACCCTCTACGAGCAGTACTTC.

This clonotype has a handful of counts. The chain links TRBV6-5 to TRBJ2-5; the match to TRBD2 covers 8 bases. The CDR3 is 16 amino acids. The V and J ends lost 8 bases and 4 bases, in that order; junction bases with no gene match: 15. Germline CDR1 and CDR2: MNHEY and SVGAGI. In DNA form, the CDR3 reads TGTGCCAGCGCCTACCACGGGACTAGAGGGGGAGAGACCCAGTACTTC. Protein sequence: CASAYHGTRGGETQYF.